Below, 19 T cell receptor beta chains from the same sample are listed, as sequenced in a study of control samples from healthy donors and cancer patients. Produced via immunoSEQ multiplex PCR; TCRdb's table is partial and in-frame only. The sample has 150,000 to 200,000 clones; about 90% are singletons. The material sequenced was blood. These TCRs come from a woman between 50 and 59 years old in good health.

CDR3 region: CASSLGPKDGELFF. CDR3 nucleotides: TGCGCCAGCAGCCTGGGCCCAAAGGACGGGGAGCTGTTTTTT. J is TRBJ2-2 and V is TRBV4-3; D is uncertain. This CDR3 is built from 14 residues. V gave up 4 bases and J gave up 7 bases, with 13 bases separating them. Germline CDR1 LGHNA, CDR2 YSLEER.

The CDR3 region has the DNA TGTGCCAGCAGCGTAGATCCTGGGGTTGGGGGAAACACCATATATTTT. This translates into CASSVDPGVGGNTIYF. The V gene is TRBV9, the J gene TRBJ1-3; no clear D. The V end lost 0 bases, the J end lost 4 bases, and 14 bases lay between the germline ends. Germline loops: CDR1 SGDLS, CDR2 YYNGEE. This CDR3 has 16 amino acids.

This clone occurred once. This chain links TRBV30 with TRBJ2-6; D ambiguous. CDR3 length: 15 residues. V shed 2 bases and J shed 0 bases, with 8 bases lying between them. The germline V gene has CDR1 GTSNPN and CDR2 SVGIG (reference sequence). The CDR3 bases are TGTGCCTGGAGTATCGGCGCCTCTGGGGCCAACGTCCTGACTTTC. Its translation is CAWSIGASGANVLTF.

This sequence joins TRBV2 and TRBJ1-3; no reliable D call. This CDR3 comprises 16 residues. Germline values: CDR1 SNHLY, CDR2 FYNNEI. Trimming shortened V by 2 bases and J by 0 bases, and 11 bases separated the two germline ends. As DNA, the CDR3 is TGTGCCAGCAGTGAATATGGGCTTTACTCTGGAAACACCATATATTTT. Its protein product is CASSEYGLYSGNTIYF.

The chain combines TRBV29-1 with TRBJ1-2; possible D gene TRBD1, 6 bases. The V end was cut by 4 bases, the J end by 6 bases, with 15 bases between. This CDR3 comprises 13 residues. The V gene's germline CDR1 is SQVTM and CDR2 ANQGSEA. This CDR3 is CSVGEGRGHGYTF. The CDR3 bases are TGCAGCGTTGGAGAGGGCAGGGGTCATGGCTACACCTTC.

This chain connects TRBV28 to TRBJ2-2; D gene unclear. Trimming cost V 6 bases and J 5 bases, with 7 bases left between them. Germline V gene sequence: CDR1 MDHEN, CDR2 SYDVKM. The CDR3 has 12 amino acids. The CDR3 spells CASSQRTGELFF. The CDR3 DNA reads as TGTGCCAGCAGCCAAAGAACCGGGGAGCTGTTTTTT. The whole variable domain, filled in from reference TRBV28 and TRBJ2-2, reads DVKVTQSSRYLVKRTGEKVFLECVQDMDHENMFWYRQDPGLGLRLIYFSYDVKMKEKGDIPEGYSVSREKKERFSLILESASTNQTSMYLCASSQRTGELFFGEGSRLTVL.

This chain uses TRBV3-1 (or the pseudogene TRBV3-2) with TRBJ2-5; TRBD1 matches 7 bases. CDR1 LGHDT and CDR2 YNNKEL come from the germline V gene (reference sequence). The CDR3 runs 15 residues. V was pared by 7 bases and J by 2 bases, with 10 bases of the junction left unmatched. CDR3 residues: CASTSGWTGQETQYF. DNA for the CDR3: TGTGCCAGCACCTCCGGCTGGACAGGACAAGAGACCCAGTACTTC.

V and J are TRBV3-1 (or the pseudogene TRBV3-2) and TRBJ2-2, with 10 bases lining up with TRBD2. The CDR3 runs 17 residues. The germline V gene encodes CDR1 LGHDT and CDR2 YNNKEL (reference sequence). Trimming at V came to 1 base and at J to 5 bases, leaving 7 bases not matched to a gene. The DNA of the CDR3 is TGTGCCAGCAGCCAAGGAGAGCTAGCGGGAGTTACCGGGGAGCTGTTTTTT. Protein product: CASSQGELAGVTGELFF.

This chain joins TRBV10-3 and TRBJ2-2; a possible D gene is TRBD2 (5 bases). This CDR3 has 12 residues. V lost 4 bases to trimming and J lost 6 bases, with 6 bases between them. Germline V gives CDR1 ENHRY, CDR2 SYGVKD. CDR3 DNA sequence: TGTGCCATCAGTGGAGCGGCCGGGGAGCTGTTTTTT. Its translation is CAISGAAGELFF.

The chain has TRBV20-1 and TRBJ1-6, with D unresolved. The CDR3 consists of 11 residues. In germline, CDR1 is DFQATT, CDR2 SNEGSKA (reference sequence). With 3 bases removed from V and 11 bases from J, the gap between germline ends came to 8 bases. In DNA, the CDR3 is TGCAGTGCTAGGTCGGGTACACCCCTCCACTTT. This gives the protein CSARSGTPLHF.

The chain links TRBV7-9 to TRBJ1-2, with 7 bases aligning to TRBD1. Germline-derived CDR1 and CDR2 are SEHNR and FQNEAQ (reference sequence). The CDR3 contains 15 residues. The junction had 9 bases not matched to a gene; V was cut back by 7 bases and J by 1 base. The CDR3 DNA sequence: TGTGCCAGCACCCCAGGGGGGCTGGGTAACTATGGCTACACCTTC. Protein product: CASTPGGLGNYGYTF.

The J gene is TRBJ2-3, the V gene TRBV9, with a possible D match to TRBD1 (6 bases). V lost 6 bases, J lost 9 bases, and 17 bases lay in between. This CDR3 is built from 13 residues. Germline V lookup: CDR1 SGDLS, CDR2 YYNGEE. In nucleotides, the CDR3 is TGTGCCAGCAACCTAGAAGGGGGATCGACGCAGTATTTT. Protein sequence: CASNLEGGSTQYF.

The CDR3 sequence: CATSRDQVYEQYF. Written as DNA, the CDR3 is TGTGCCACCAGCAGAGATCAGGTCTACGAGCAGTACTTC. The chain is built from TRBV15 and TRBJ2-7; D is ambiguous. The length of the CDR3 is 13 residues. Trimming took 0 bases from V and 3 from J, leaving 6 bases between them. Germline values: CDR1 LNHNV, CDR2 YYDKDF (reference sequence).

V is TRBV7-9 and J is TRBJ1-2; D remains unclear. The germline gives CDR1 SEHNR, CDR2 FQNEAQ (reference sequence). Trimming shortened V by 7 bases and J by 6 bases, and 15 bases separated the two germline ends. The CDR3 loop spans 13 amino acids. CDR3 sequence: CASNGVVGDGYTF. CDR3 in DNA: TGTGCCAGCAACGGAGTCGTGGGAGATGGCTACACCTTC.

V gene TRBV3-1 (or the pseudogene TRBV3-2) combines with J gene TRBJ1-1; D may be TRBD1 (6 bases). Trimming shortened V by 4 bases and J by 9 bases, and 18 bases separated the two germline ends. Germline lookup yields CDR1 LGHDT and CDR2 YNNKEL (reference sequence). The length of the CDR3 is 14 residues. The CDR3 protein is CASSLRGGQEQAFF. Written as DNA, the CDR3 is TGTGCCAGCAGCCTCCGAGGGGGGCAGGAACAAGCTTTCTTT.

The CDR3 loop is CASSYDRDYGYTF. CDR3 DNA: TGTGCCAGCAGTTACGACAGAGACTATGGCTACACCTTC. This sequence joins TRBV6-5 and TRBJ1-2; tentative D call: TRBD1 (5 bases). Germline V gene lookup returns CDR1 MNHEY and CDR2 SVGAGI. The CDR3 contains 13 residues. V was shortened by 2 bases and J by 3 bases, with 7 bases between the two germline ends.

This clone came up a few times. Here the CDR3 DNA reads TGTGCCAGCAGCTTAGGACCCAATTCACCCCTCCACTTT. It translates to CASSLGPNSPLHF. V is TRBV7-9 and J is TRBJ1-6; D unresolved. Deletions cut 1 base from V and 7 bases from J, with 5 bases between. CDR3 length equals 13 residues. Germline V gene data show CDR1 as SEHNR and CDR2 as FQNEAQ (reference sequence).

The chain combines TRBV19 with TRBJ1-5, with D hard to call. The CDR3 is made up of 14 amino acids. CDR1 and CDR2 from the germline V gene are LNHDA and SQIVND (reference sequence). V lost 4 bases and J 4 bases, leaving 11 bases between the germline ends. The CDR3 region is CASSNSLGNQPQHF. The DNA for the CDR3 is TGTGCCAGTAGTAATTCCCTAGGGAATCAGCCCCAGCATTTT.

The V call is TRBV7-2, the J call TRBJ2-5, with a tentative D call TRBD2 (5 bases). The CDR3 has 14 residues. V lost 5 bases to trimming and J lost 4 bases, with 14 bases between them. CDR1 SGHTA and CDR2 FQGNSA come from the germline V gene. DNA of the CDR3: TGTGCCAGCAGCCCGCTCACTAGAGGAGAGACCCAGTACTTC. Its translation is CASSPLTRGETQYF.